The 21 T cell receptor beta chains in this list originate from one sample, sequenced in a study of radiotherapy plus CTLA-4 blockade in lung cancer. Assay used: immunoSEQ multiplex PCR; TCRdb lists only in-frame clones, some missing. This repertoire shows about 99,000 clones, just over 85% found once; its top ten account for about 5.3%. This specimen was peripheral blood, taken from a patient treated with radiotherapy plus ipilimumab. Receptors originate from a human donor with non-small cell lung cancer that progressed on radiotherapy plus ipilimumab.

This clone was recorded a few times. The rearrangement joins TRBV2 to TRBJ1-4; 11 nucleotides match TRBD1. The CDR3 spans 18 residues. The V gene's germline CDR1 is SNHLY and CDR2 FYNNEI. The V segment lost 5 bases and the J segment 0 bases; nucleotides outside the gene matches: 8. The CDR3 loop is CASSRTPGQGATNEKLFF. The CDR3 bases are TGTGCCAGCAGTCGGACCCCGGGACAGGGGGCAACTAATGAAAAACTGTTTTTT.

The V and J genes are TRBV27 and TRBJ1-2, with TRBD1 matching over 8 bases. The V gene's germline CDR1 is MNHEY and CDR2 SMNVEV (reference sequence). The CDR3 consists of 19 residues. V trimming: 5 bases; J trimming: 2 bases; junction bases outside the gene matches: 19. CDR3 sequence: CASSPIPGGALSFNYGYTF. The CDR3 DNA is TGTGCCAGCAGTCCGATCCCAGGGGGCGCTTTAAGCTTCAACTATGGCTACACCTTC.

The V gene is TRBV19, the J gene TRBJ2-7, with D possibly being TRBD1 or TRBD2 (5 bases each). This CDR3 is built from 14 residues. Germline CDR1 reads LNHDA; CDR2 reads SQIVND (reference sequence). The V end lost 5 bases, the J end lost 2 bases, and 13 bases lay between the germline ends. The CDR3, as DNA: TGTGCCAGTAGTCCCCGAGGGGAGACCTACGAGCAGTACTTC. Its translation is CASSPRGETYEQYF.

V usage is TRBV19 and J usage is TRBJ1-1, with D perhaps matching TRBD1 (6 bases). This CDR3 comprises 15 residues. V was cut by 3 bases and J by 3 bases, with 14 bases left in between. Germline lookup yields CDR1 LNHDA and CDR2 SQIVND (reference sequence). The CDR3 bases are TGTGCCAGTAGTATTGTGGGGGCCGGGGACACTGAAGCTTTCTTT. Translating gives CASSIVGAGDTEAFF. The full variable domain, in which reference TRBV19 and TRBJ1-1 provide the parts outside the CDR3, is DGGITQSPKYLFRKEGQNVTLSCEQNLNHDAMYWYRQDPGQGLRLIYYSQIVNDFQKGDIAEGYSVSREKKESFPLTVTSAQKNPTAFYLCASSIVGAGDTEAFFGQGTRLTVV.

J is TRBJ2-7 and V is TRBV5-4, with a weak D call TRBD2 (7 bases). V was pared by 0 bases and J by 6 bases, with 16 bases between. The CDR3 extends over 15 amino acids. Per germline, CDR1 SGHNT and CDR2 YYREEE (reference sequence). The CDR3 here is CASSLVGASGLEQYF. The CDR3 nucleotides are TGTGCCAGCAGCTTGGTGGGGGCTAGCGGACTCGAGCAGTACTTC. Filled out from reference TRBV5-4 and TRBJ2-7, the complete variable domain reads ETGVTQSPTHLIKTRGQQVTLRCSSQSGHNTVSWYQQALGQGPQFIFQYYREEENGRGNFPPRFSGLQFPNYSSELNVNALELDDSALYLCASSLVGASGLEQYFGPGTRLTVT.

The J gene is TRBJ2-2, the V gene TRBV27; 11 positions agree with TRBD1. This CDR3 is 17 amino acids long. V gave up 4 bases and J gave up 5 bases; unmatched junction bases: 9. Germline-derived CDR1 and CDR2 are MNHEY and SMNVEV (reference sequence). CDR3 sequence (DNA): TGTGCCAGCAGTTCCCCCGGACAGGGGGCTGAGACCGGGGAGCTGTTTTTT. It encodes CASSSPGQGAETGELFF.

The chain has TRBV29-1 and TRBJ2-3; D is possibly TRBD2 (6 bases). V was clipped by 3 bases and J by 4 bases, with 14 bases between them. Germline V gene sequence: CDR1 SQVTM, CDR2 ANQGSEA. This CDR3 spans 14 amino acids. This CDR3 reads CSVDPRTNPDTQYF. For the CDR3, the DNA is TGCAGCGTTGATCCTAGGACTAACCCAGATACGCAGTATTTT.

This clone was counted once. The gene calls are TRBV5-1 and TRBJ2-7, with a possible D match to TRBD1 (7 bases). The germline V gene has CDR1 SGHRS and CDR2 YFSETQ. V lost 4 bases and J 6 bases, leaving 11 bases between the germline ends. This CDR3 has 12 amino acids. For the CDR3, the DNA is TGCGCCAGCAGCAATCAGGGGGGCGAGCAGTACTTC. Its protein product is CASSNQGGEQYF. The whole variable domain, filled in from reference TRBV5-1 and TRBJ2-7, reads KAGVTQTPRYLIKTRGQQVTLSCSPISGHRSVSWYQQTPGQGLQFLFEYFSETQRNKGNFPGRFSGRQFSNSRSEMNVSTLELGDSALYLCASSNQGGEQYFGPGTRLTVT.

The genes are TRBV5-1 and TRBJ1-1; no clear D. The CDR3 has 14 amino acids. Trimming took off 4 bases at V and 1 base at J, with 11 bases between the two ends. Germline V gene lookup returns CDR1 SGHRS and CDR2 YFSETQ. The DNA of the CDR3 is TGCGCCAGCAGCCAGGTACAAACGAACACTGAAGCTTTCTTT. Amino acids: CASSQVQTNTEAFF.

The chain combines TRBV7-9 with TRBJ2-1; possibly TRBD2 for D (6 bases). Between the trimmed V and J ends, which lost 2 bases and 8 bases, there was a span of 28 bases. CDR1 is SEHNR and CDR2 is FQNEAQ in the germline V gene (reference sequence). The CDR3 covers 19 residues. The CDR3 DNA follows: TGTGCCAGCAGCTTAAGGGGCCCGCGTTGGGGAGGACCTATCGATGAGCAGTTCTTC. This gives the protein CASSLRGPRWGGPIDEQFF.

This sequence joins TRBV6-1 and TRBJ1-2; TRBD1 might be the D (6 bases). The CDR3 sequence is 16 residues long. The V and J ends lost 2 bases and 4 bases respectively, with 17 bases between them. Per the germline V gene, CDR1 is MNHNS and CDR2 is SASEGT. Written as DNA, the CDR3 is TGTGCCAGCAGTGAAACTTGGACAGCATCTGTCTATGGCTACACCTTC. Its translation is CASSETWTASVYGYTF.

The chain uses TRBV9 and TRBJ2-3; 7 bases are shared with TRBD2. With 4 bases clipped from V and 0 bases from J, the junction kept 14 bases outside the gene matches. Germline CDR1 reads SGDLS; CDR2 reads YYNGEE. The CDR3 contains 18 residues. The CDR3 spells CASSPRWPNSGSTDTQYF. For the CDR3, the DNA is TGTGCCAGCAGCCCCCGCTGGCCTAATAGCGGGAGCACAGATACGCAGTATTTT.

In its sample, this clone was seen once. The chain has TRBV25-1 and TRBJ1-1; 9 bases align to TRBD1. Germline V gene data show CDR1 as MGHDK and CDR2 as SYGVNS. The CDR3 has 15 amino acids. The V and J ends lost 2 bases and 5 bases, in that order; junction bases with no gene match: 6. The CDR3 coding sequence is TGTGCCAGCAGTGAAACAGGGGGCGCGAGGACTGAAGCTTTCTTT. Translated: CASSETGGARTEAFF.

J is TRBJ1-5 and V is TRBV6-5; tentative D call: TRBD1 (6 bases). The V gene's germline CDR1 is MNHEY and CDR2 SVGAGI. The ends were cut back, 6 bases at V and 5 bases at J, with 14 bases in the middle. The CDR3 spans 14 residues. CDR3 sequence: CASRLYRDDQPQHF. Written as DNA, the CDR3 is TGTGCCAGCAGGCTCTACAGGGACGATCAGCCCCAGCATTTT.

The gene calls are TRBV7-2 and TRBJ1-2; no reliable D call. Trimming shortened V by 6 bases and J by 3 bases, and 14 bases separated the two germline ends. The CDR3 runs 14 residues. Germline CDR1 is SGHTA and CDR2 is FQGNSA. This chain's CDR3 is CASRLGGWDYGYTF. As DNA, the CDR3 is TGTGCCAGCAGACTTGGAGGTTGGGACTATGGCTACACCTTC.

The chain combines TRBV7-8 with TRBJ2-1, with unresolved D. The V end lost 8 bases, the J end lost 4 bases, and 15 bases lay between the germline ends. There are 14 residues in the CDR3. Per germline, CDR1 SGHVS and CDR2 FQNEAQ. The CDR3: CASFKGEGYNEQFF. CDR3 sequence (DNA): TGTGCCAGCTTCAAGGGTGAAGGATACAATGAGCAGTTCTTC.

As concerns this clone: One junction end disagrees with the germline gene, perhaps due to a read error. The chain has TRBV5-1 and TRBJ2-3; perhaps TRBD2 as D (6 bases). CDR3 length equals 18 residues. Per germline, CDR1 SGHRS and CDR2 YFSETQ. This chain's CDR3 is CASNLDYSLAPSKGTQYF. For the CDR3, the DNA is TGCGCCAGCAACTTGGACTATTCGCTAGCGCCGAGTAAAGGTACGCAGTATTTT.

The V and J genes are TRBV5-1 and TRBJ1-4, with 7 bases identical to TRBD1. Germline assignment: CDR1 SGHRS and CDR2 YFSETQ. CDR3 length equals 16 residues. Trimming cost V 0 bases and J 5 bases; bases outside gene matches: 7. The CDR3, as DNA: TGCGCCAGCAGCTTGGTAGGGGGCTTACTAAATGAAAAACTGTTTTTT. Its protein is CASSLVGGLLNEKLFF.

The chain employs TRBV5-1 and TRBJ1-3; no firm D call. Germline V CDR1 and CDR2: SGHRS, YFSETQ. This CDR3 region has 15 residues. Trimming removed 5 bases from V and 0 bases from J, with 12 bases in between. CDR3 coding DNA: TGCGCCAGCAGTACGAACAGTAGCTCTGGAAACACCATATATTTT. Translated, it gives CASSTNSSSGNTIYF.

This chain connects TRBV5-1 to TRBJ1-1; D uncertain. The CDR3 contains 14 residues. Germline CDR1 and CDR2: SGHRS and YFSETQ. Trimming left V 2 bases short and J 5 bases short, with 13 bases between. The CDR3 protein is CASSFRTGATEAFF. In DNA, the CDR3 is TGCGCCAGCAGCTTTCGGACTGGCGCTACTGAAGCTTTCTTT. The variable domain in full, completed from reference TRBV5-1 and TRBJ1-1, reads KAGVTQTPRYLIKTRGQQVTLSCSPISGHRSVSWYQQTPGQGLQFLFEYFSETQRNKGNFPGRFSGRQFSNSRSEMNVSTLELGDSALYLCASSFRTGATEAFFGQGTRLTVV.

The rearrangement joins TRBV5-1 to TRBJ2-5, with 8 bases matching TRBD1. V lost 8 bases and J lost 4; bases outside the gene matches: 10. This CDR3 comprises 14 residues. Looked up from germline, CDR1 is SGHRS and CDR2 is YFSETQ. CDR3 in amino acids: CASNPRGPPETQYF. In nucleotides, the CDR3 is TGCGCCAGTAACCCCAGGGGGCCCCCAGAGACCCAGTACTTC.